Listed here are 25 T cell receptor beta chains from one sample, sequenced in a study of CD8 T cells in Susac syndrome. RNA totalling about 0.45 to 1 ug underwent reverse transcription with random hexamers. TCRdb called the immunoSEQ multiplex PCR reads again in MiXCR, with one record for every CDR3 protein. Among about 280,000 distinct CDR3 sequences listed, approximately 81% were seen once. Material for sequencing was CD8+ T cells from PBMCs. The receptors here all came from a human donor with multiple sclerosis.

A remark on this clonotype: The conserved final phenylalanine or tryptophan is absent from the CDR3, which likely points to a read error. J is TRBJ1-1 and V is TRBV4-1, with D possibly matching TRBD1 (5 bases). V was shortened by 2 bases and J by 0 bases, with 13 bases between the two germline ends. The CDR3 sequence is 16 residues long. The germline V gene encodes CDR1 MGHRA and CDR2 YSYEKL. CDR3 region: CASSQSPAGMNTEAFL. CDR3 bases: TGCGCCAGCAGCCAATCCCCGGCAGGGATGAACACTGAAGCTTTCCTT.

The CDR3 DNA is TGCAGTGCTCCCACACGGATCATGGCAGATACGCAGTATTTT. The encoded protein is CSAPTRIMADTQYF. The chain uses TRBV20-1 and TRBJ2-3; D ambiguous. This CDR3 region has 14 residues. V was pared by 5 bases and J by 4 bases, with 16 bases between. Looked up from germline, CDR1 is DFQATT and CDR2 is SNEGSKA (reference sequence).

This sequence joins TRBV27 and TRBJ2-2; tentative D call: TRBD1 (7 bases). CDR3 size: 13 residues. The V and J ends lost 3 bases and 7 bases respectively, with 9 bases between them. Germline V CDR1 and CDR2: MNHEY, SMNVEV (reference sequence). The CDR3 here is CASSFQGGGELFF. CDR3 bases: TGTGCCAGCAGTTTCCAGGGGGGCGGGGAGCTGTTTTTT.

This chain joins TRBV12-3 or TRBV12-4 and TRBJ1-3; D is uncertain. V dropped 3 bases and J dropped 1 base, with 13 bases sitting between them. This CDR3 is built from 16 residues. This chain's CDR3 is CASSLAIVGSGNTIYF. As DNA, the CDR3 is TGTGCCAGCAGTTTGGCGATTGTGGGTTCTGGAAACACCATATATTTT.

The chain links TRBV5-1 to TRBJ2-3; 10 bases agree with TRBD2. This CDR3 is built from 15 residues. V shed 2 bases, J shed 6 bases, and the junction held 6 bases outside the gene matches. Germline-derived CDR1 and CDR2 are SGHRS and YFSETQ. CDR3 in amino acids: CASSFGAGGPDTQYF. CDR3 bases: TGCGCCAGCAGCTTCGGAGCGGGAGGGCCGGATACGCAGTATTTT. The whole variable domain, filled in from reference TRBV5-1 and TRBJ2-3, reads KAGVTQTPRYLIKTRGQQVTLSCSPISGHRSVSWYQQTPGQGLQFLFEYFSETQRNKGNFPGRFSGRQFSNSRSEMNVSTLELGDSALYLCASSFGAGGPDTQYFGPGTRLTVL.

The chain employs TRBV6-5 and TRBJ2-5; 7 nucleotides line up with TRBD1. V shed 0 bases, J shed 3 bases, and the junction held 1 base outside the gene matches. Germline CDR1 reads MNHEY; CDR2 reads SVGAGI. The CDR3 covers 14 residues. The CDR3 loop is CASSYSGGEETQYF. The CDR3 DNA reads as TGTGCCAGCAGTTACTCAGGGGGCGAAGAGACCCAGTACTTC.

J is TRBJ1-2 and V is TRBV29-1; 8 bases fit TRBD1. The CDR3 sequence is 10 residues long. V gave up 5 bases and J gave up 10 bases; unmatched junction bases: 3. Germline CDR1 and CDR2: SQVTM and ANQGSEA. The DNA for the CDR3 is TGCAGCGTTTGGCAGGGGGCCTACACCTTC. This encodes CSVWQGAYTF.

V and J are TRBV12-5 and TRBJ2-2; D remains ambiguous. The length of the CDR3 is 16 residues. V shed 3 bases and J shed 7 bases, with 18 bases lying between them. From germline, CDR1 is LGHNT and CDR2 FRNRAP. The CDR3 DNA reads as TGTGCTAGTGGTTTCGGGCCCTACCTGCCCAGCGGGGAGCTGTTTTTT. Encoded protein: CASGFGPYLPSGELFF.

This chain joins TRBV28 and TRBJ1-3; D gene ambiguous. Trimming cost V 6 bases and J 7 bases, with 19 bases left between them. Germline V gives CDR1 MDHEN, CDR2 SYDVKM. The CDR3 is 15 residues long. CDR3 sequence: CASRQDYGGGNTIYF. The DNA for the CDR3 is TGTGCCAGCAGGCAAGATTATGGAGGAGGGAACACCATATATTTT. The variable domain in full, completed from reference TRBV28 and TRBJ1-3, reads DVKVTQSSRYLVKRTGEKVFLECVQDMDHENMFWYRQDPGLGLRLIYFSYDVKMKEKGDIPEGYSVSREKKERFSLILESASTNQTSMYLCASRQDYGGGNTIYFGEGSWLTVV.

For the CDR3, the DNA is TGCGCCAGCAGCACGGAGGTGACGGCGAACACCGGGGAGCTGTTTTTT. Protein product: CASSTEVTANTGELFF. V gene TRBV5-1 combines with J gene TRBJ2-2; a weak D match, TRBD2 (5 bases). V lost 4 bases and J 0 bases, leaving 13 bases between the germline ends. The CDR3 has 16 amino acids. CDR1 SGHRS and CDR2 YFSETQ come from the germline V gene. Full variable domain (remainder filled in from reference TRBV5-1 and TRBJ2-2): KAGVTQTPRYLIKTRGQQVTLSCSPISGHRSVSWYQQTPGQGLQFLFEYFSETQRNKGNFPGRFSGRQFSNSRSEMNVSTLELGDSALYLCASSTEVTANTGELFFGEGSRLTVL.

The V and J genes are TRBV20-1 and TRBJ2-1; no firm D call. The V gene lost 6 bases and the J gene lost 11 bases, with 11 bases spanning the gap. Germline V gene sequence: CDR1 DFQATT, CDR2 SNEGSKA (reference sequence). The CDR3 loop spans 10 amino acids. The CDR3 protein is CSAVMGKQFF. In DNA, the CDR3 is TGCAGTGCGGTTATGGGAAAGCAGTTCTTC.

As regards this clonotype: Germline is not matched at one junction end, which may reflect a read error. This rearrangement joins TRBV5-1 to TRBJ2-3; D might be TRBD1 or TRBD2, each matching 5 bases. CDR1 is SGHRS and CDR2 is YFSETQ in the germline V gene. There are 15 residues in the CDR3. CDR3 DNA sequence: TGTGCCAGCAGTTTAGAGGGACCTAGCACAGATACGCAGTATTTT. It translates to CASSLEGPSTDTQYF.

The V gene is TRBV7-9, the J gene TRBJ2-7; D unclear. The CDR3 length is 16 residues. Trimming removed 0 bases at V and 2 bases at J, with 14 bases between. Germline V CDR1 and CDR2: SEHNR, FQNEAQ (reference sequence). CDR3 sequence (DNA): TGTGCCAGCAGCTTAGCCCTGGCCATAGACCCCTACGAGCAGTACTTC. Its protein is CASSLALAIDPYEQYF. The whole variable domain, remainder taken from reference TRBV7-9 and TRBJ2-7, is DTGVSQNPRHKITKRGQNVTFRCDPISEHNRLYWYRQTLGQGPEFLTYFQNEAQLEKSRLLSDRFSAERPKGSFSTLEIQRTEQGDSAMYLCASSLALAIDPYEQYFGPGTRLTVT.

The rearrangement links TRBV24-1 to TRBJ2-1; perhaps TRBD2 as D (5 bases). Germline CDR1 and CDR2: KGHDR and SFDVKD. The CDR3 consists of 15 residues. V gave up 1 base and J gave up 7 bases, with 13 bases separating them. The CDR3 spells CATSDFKEAENEQFF. The CDR3 DNA is TGTGCCACCAGTGATTTTAAGGAGGCAGAAAATGAGCAGTTCTTC.

The table lists this clonotype with a count of one. The rearrangement links TRBV9 to TRBJ2-1; D gene unclear. The V and J ends lost 0 bases and 7 bases respectively, with 8 bases between them. CDR1 and CDR2 (germline): SGDLS, YYNGEE. The CDR3 sequence is 13 residues long. As DNA, the CDR3 is TGTGCCAGCAGCGTAGAGGCCGATAATGAGCAGTTCTTC. It encodes CASSVEADNEQFF.

The chain recombines TRBV13 with TRBJ1-2; D possibly corresponds to TRBD1 (6 bases). Germline V gene sequence: CDR1 PRHDT, CDR2 FYEKMQ (reference sequence). V was pared by 0 bases and J by 8 bases, with 19 bases between. The CDR3 runs 16 residues. The DNA of the CDR3 is TGTGCCAGCAGCTTAGGCCTCAGGGGCCTCGCTGGGGGCTACACCTTC. This gives the protein CASSLGLRGLAGGYTF.

The chain uses TRBV27 and TRBJ1-5; D is uncertain. V lost 7 bases, J lost 2 bases, and 15 bases lay in between. Germline V gives CDR1 MNHEY, CDR2 SMNVEV (reference sequence). The CDR3 has 15 amino acids. The DNA of the CDR3 is TGTGCCAGCATTCCTCCACGGAAGCGCAATCAGCCCCAGCATTTT. This codes for CASIPPRKRNQPQHF.

The chain recombines TRBV9 with TRBJ2-5, with no clear D. Germline V gene data show CDR1 as SGDLS and CDR2 as YYNGEE. Deletions cut 0 bases from V and 5 bases from J, with 11 bases between. The CDR3 is 14 residues long. In DNA, the CDR3 is TGTGCCAGCAGCGTAGGAGGAAGTTCGGAGACCCAGTACTTC. Amino acids: CASSVGGSSETQYF.

CDR3 DNA sequence: TGTGCCATCAGTGACTTTCGACGAGGGCTGAACACTGAAGCTTTCTTT. Protein product: CAISDFRRGLNTEAFF. This chain uses TRBV10-3 with TRBJ1-1; D gene unclear. The germline V gene encodes CDR1 ENHRY and CDR2 SYGVKD. CDR3 length: 16 residues. The V end was cut by 3 bases, the J end by 0 bases, with 14 bases between.

The chain uses TRBV9 and TRBJ1-2; possible D gene TRBD1, 5 bases. The CDR3 spans 13 residues. V lost 0 bases and J 6 bases, leaving 9 bases between the germline ends. Germline CDR1 and CDR2: SGDLS and YYNGEE. The CDR3 sequence is CASSVGRDDGYTF. The CDR3 nucleotides read TGTGCCAGCAGCGTAGGCAGGGACGATGGCTACACCTTC.

This chain connects TRBV6-5 to TRBJ2-7, with TRBD2 matching over 14 bases. With 4 bases clipped from V and 6 bases from J, the junction kept 5 bases outside the gene matches. Germline V gene sequence: CDR1 MNHEY, CDR2 SVGAGI. This CDR3 comprises 15 residues. The CDR3 bases are TGTGCCAGCAGTTGGGGGACTAGCGGGAGTCCCGAGCAGTACTTC. Its protein product is CASSWGTSGSPEQYF.

J is TRBJ2-2 and V is TRBV29-1; the D gene is possibly TRBD1 (5 bases). Germline V gives CDR1 SQVTM, CDR2 ANQGSEA. V gave up 7 bases and J gave up 8 bases, with 14 bases separating them. The CDR3 sequence is 12 residues long. The CDR3 spells CSALTPGGELFF. The CDR3, as DNA: TGCAGCGCACTAACGCCAGGGGGGGAGCTGTTTTTT.

This sequence joins TRBV5-1 and TRBJ2-6, with TRBD1 matching over 10 bases. CDR3 length equals 18 residues. Germline CDR1 and CDR2: SGHRS and YFSETQ. The V segment lost 1 base and the J segment 0 bases; nucleotides outside the gene matches: 4. The CDR3 DNA sequence: TGCGCCAGCAGCTTGATGGGACAGGGGACCTCTGGGGCCAACGTCCTGACTTTC. It is translated as CASSLMGQGTSGANVLTF.

The V call is TRBV4-2, the J call TRBJ2-7; D gene ambiguous. Germline CDR1 and CDR2: LGHNA and YNFKEQ. Trimming shortened V by 0 bases and J by 0 bases, and 3 bases separated the two germline ends. The CDR3 consists of 13 residues. The CDR3 loop is CASSQEVSYEQYF. The DNA of the CDR3 is TGTGCCAGCAGCCAAGAGGTCTCCTACGAGCAGTACTTC.

The chain joins TRBV3-1 to TRBJ2-7; D call uncertain. This CDR3 has 15 residues. Germline lookup yields CDR1 LGHDT and CDR2 YNNKEL (reference sequence). V was cut by 0 bases and J by 2 bases, with 11 bases left in between. Written as DNA, the CDR3 is TGTGCCAGCAGCCAAGAAGGTCGCTTAACCTACGAGCAGTACTTC. Protein product: CASSQEGRLTYEQYF.